This TCR beta chain was sequenced in a study of T cell changes during pregnancy in multiple sclerosis. TCRdb's copy holds only in-frame clones and misses some; the assay was immunoSEQ multiplex PCR. The data hold roughly 120,000 clones, with around 90% observed a single time. V was clipped by 3 bases and J by 2 bases, with 20 bases between them. The CDR3 runs to 17 residues. Germline assignment: CDR1 SGHDT and CDR2 YYEEEE. The sequence came from a female donor with multiple sclerosis, enrolled in a pregnancy study. The starting material was peripheral blood, obtained in the third trimester of pregnancy. The V gene is TRBV5-6, the J gene TRBJ1-1; TRBD1 might be the D (6 bases). CDR3 sequence: CASSSRGGDRVNTEAFF. As DNA, the CDR3 is TGTGCCAGCAGCTCGAGGGGGGGTGATCGGGTTAACACTGAAGCTTTCTTT.